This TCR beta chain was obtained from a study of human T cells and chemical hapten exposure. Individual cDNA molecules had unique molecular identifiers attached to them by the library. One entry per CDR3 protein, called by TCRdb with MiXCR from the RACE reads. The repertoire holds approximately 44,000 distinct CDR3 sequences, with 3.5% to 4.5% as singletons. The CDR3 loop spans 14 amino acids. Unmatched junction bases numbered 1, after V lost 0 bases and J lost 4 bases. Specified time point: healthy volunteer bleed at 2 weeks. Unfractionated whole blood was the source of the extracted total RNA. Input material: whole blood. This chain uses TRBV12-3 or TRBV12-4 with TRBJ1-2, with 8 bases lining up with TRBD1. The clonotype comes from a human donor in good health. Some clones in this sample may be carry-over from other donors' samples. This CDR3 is CASSLATGGYGYTF. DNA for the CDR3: TGTGCCAGCAGTTTAGCTACAGGGGGCTATGGCTACACCTTC.